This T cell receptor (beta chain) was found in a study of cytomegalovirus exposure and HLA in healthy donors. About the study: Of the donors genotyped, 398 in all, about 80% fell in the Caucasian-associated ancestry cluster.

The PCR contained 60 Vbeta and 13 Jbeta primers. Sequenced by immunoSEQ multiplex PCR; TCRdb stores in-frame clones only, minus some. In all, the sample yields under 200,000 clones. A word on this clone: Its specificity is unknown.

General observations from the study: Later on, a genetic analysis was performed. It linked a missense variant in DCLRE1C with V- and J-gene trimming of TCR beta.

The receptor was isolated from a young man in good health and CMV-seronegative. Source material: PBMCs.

The CDR3 spells CASRSPRKSETDGYTF. CDR3 DNA: TGTGCCAGCAGGTCTCCCCGAAAGAGCGAGACTGATGGCTACACCTTC. The V and J genes are TRBV6-6 and TRBJ1-2; D unclear. V was shortened by 6 bases and J by 6 bases, with 23 bases between the two germline ends. The germline CDR1 and CDR2 sequences are MNHNY and SVGAGI (reference sequence). The CDR3 runs to 16 residues.